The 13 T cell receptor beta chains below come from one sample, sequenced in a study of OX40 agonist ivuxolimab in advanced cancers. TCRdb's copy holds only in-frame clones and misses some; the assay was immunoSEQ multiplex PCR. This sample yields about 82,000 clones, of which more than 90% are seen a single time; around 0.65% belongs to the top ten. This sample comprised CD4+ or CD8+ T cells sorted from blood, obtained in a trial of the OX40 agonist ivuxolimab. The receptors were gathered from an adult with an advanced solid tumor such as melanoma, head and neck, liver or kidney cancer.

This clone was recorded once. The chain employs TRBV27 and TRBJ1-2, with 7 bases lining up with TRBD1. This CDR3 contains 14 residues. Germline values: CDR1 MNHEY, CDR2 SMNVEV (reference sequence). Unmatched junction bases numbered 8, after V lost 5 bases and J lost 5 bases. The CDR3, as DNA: TGTGCCAGCAGTGGGACAGTGCCTGGGTATGGCTACACCTTC. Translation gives CASSGTVPGYGYTF.

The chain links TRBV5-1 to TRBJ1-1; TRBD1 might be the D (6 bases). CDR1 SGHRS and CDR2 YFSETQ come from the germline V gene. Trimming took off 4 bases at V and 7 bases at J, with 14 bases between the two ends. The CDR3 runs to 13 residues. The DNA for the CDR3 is TGCGCCAGCAGCCCCGGGGGGCTCGGTGAAGCTTTCTTT. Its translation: CASSPGGLGEAFF.

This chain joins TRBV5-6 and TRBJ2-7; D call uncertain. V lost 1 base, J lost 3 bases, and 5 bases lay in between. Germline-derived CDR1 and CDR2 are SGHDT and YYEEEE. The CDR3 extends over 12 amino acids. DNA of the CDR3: TGTGCCAGCAGCTTGACGGACTACGAGCAGTACTTC. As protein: CASSLTDYEQYF. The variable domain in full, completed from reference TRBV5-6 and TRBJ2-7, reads DAGVTQSPTHLIKTRGQQVTLRCSPKSGHDTVSWYQQALGQGPQFIFQYYEEEERQRGNFPDRFSGHQFPNYSSELNVNALLLGDSALYLCASSLTDYEQYFGPGTRLTVT.

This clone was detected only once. The CDR3 reads CASSAALAGTTDTQYF. CDR3 DNA: TGCGCCAGCAGCGCGGCTTTAGCGGGGACCACAGATACGCAGTATTTT. This sequence joins TRBV5-1 and TRBJ2-3; 8 nucleotides align to TRBD2. J was trimmed by 2 bases and V by 4 bases; bases with no gene match: 9. The germline V gene encodes CDR1 SGHRS and CDR2 YFSETQ. This CDR3 has 16 residues.

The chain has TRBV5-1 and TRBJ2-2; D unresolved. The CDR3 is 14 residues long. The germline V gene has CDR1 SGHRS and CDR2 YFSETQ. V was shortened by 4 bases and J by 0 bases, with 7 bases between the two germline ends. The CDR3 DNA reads TGCGCCAGCAGCCCTCGATCGAACACCGGGGAGCTGTTTTTT. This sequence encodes CASSPRSNTGELFF.

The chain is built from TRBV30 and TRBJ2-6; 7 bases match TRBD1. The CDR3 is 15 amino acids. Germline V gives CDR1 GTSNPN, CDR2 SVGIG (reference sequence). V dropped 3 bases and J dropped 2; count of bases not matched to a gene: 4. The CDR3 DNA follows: TGTGCCTGGAGGACAGGGTCGGCTGGGGCCAACGTCCTGACTTTC. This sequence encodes CAWRTGSAGANVLTF.

CDR3 loop: CASSPTGAGGRNYGYTF. CDR3 bases: TGCGCCAGCAGCCCCACCGGGGCAGGGGGCAGGAACTATGGCTACACCTTC. This chain uses TRBV4-1 with TRBJ1-2, with 8 bases aligning to TRBD1. Germline CDR1 reads MGHRA; CDR2 reads YSYEKL. CDR3 size: 17 residues. With V trimmed by 4 bases and J by 2 bases, 12 bases remained unmatched.

In DNA, the CDR3 is TGTGCCTGGGGGCAGGGGGGGTTTAGCTATGGCTACACCTTC. Residues: CAWGQGGFSYGYTF. The chain uses TRBV30 and TRBJ1-2; 7 nucleotides line up with TRBD1. The CDR3 sequence is 14 residues long. From germline, CDR1 is GTSNPN and CDR2 SVGIG (reference sequence). V lost 5 bases to trimming and J lost 4 bases; unmatched junction nucleotides: 10.

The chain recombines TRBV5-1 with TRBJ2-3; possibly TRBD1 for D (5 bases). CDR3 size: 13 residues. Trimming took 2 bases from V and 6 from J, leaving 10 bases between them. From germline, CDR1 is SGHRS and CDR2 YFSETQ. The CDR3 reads CASSLQAGDTQYF. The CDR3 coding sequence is TGCGCCAGCAGCTTACAGGCTGGTGATACGCAGTATTTT.

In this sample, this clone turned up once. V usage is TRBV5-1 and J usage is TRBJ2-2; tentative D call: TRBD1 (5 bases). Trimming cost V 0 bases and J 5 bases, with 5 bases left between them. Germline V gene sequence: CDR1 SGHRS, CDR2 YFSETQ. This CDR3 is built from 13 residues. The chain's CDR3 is CASSLGQTGELFF. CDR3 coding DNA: TGCGCCAGCAGCTTGGGACAGACCGGGGAGCTGTTTTTT.

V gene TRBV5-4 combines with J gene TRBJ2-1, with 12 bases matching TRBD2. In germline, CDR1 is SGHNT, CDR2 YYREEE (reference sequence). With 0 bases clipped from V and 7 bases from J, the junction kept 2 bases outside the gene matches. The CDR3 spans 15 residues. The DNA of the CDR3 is TGTGCCAGCAGCTTGGGACTAGCGGGAGTTAATGAGCAGTTCTTC. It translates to CASSLGLAGVNEQFF.

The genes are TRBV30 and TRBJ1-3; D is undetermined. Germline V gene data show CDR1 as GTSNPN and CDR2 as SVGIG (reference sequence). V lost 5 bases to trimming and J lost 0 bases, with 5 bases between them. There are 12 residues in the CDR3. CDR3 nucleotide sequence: TGTGCCTGGTTGTTCTCTGGAAACACCATATATTTT. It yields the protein CAWLFSGNTIYF.

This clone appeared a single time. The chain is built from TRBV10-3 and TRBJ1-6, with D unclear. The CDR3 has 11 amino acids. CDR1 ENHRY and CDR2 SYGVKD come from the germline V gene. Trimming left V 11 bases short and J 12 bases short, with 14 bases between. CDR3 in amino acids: CAQLSGIPLHF. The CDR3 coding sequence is TGTGCCCAACTAAGCGGAATACCCCTCCACTTT.